These T cell receptor beta chains were read from a single sample in a study of T cells in localized non-small cell lung cancer. Profiling relied on immunoSEQ multiplex PCR, and the TCRdb table lists in-frame clones only, not all of them. The table shows roughly 7,000 clones, with under 55% occurring only once. The material sequenced was lymph node tissue, taken before any cancer treatment. These receptors came from a man aged 35 to 70 with stage I lung adenocarcinoma. The CDR3 runs from the conserved cysteine through the conserved F or W. The D gene is left open where the match is weak. Clone size appears in some rows only: once, few, many, or a class for an expanded clone.

cdr3_length	j_call	clone_size	v_call	d_call	cdr3_aa	cdr3_nt
13	TRBJ2-3	NA	TRBV28	TRBD1	CASSPGQPDTQYF	TGTGCCAGCAGTCCGGGACAGCCAGATACGCAGTATTTT
14	TRBJ2-3	NA	TRBV11-3	TRBD1	CASSGTGKTDTQYF	TGTGCCAGCAGCGGGACAGGGAAAACAGATACGCAGTATTTT
16	TRBJ2-7	NA	TRBV28	TRBD2	CASSRGGTVTSYEQYF	TGTGCCAGCAGTCGGGGGGGAACGGTAACCTCCTACGAGCAGTACTTC
18	TRBJ2-1	NA	TRBV28	TRBD2	CASSYDPLAGGSYNEQFF	TGTGCCAGCAGTTATGACCCTCTAGCGGGAGGCTCCTACAATGAGCAGTTCTTC
14	TRBJ1-1	NA	TRBV19	TRBD1	CASSTRTGTTEAFF	TGTGCCAGTAGTACCCGGACAGGGACCACTGAAGCTTTCTTT
14	TRBJ1-1	few	TRBV6-8	NA	CASSFLQTNTEAFF	TGTGCCAGCAGTTTCTTACAGACGAACACTGAAGCTTTCTTT
12	TRBJ2-3	NA	TRBV28	NA	CASSVDVSAQYF	TGTGCCAGCAGTGTCGACGTATCGGCGCAGTATTTT
14	TRBJ1-2	NA	TRBV6-8	NA	CASRQGVGNYGYTF	TGTGCCAGCAGACAGGGTGTTGGTAACTATGGCTACACCTTC
12	TRBJ1-5	NA	TRBV28	NA	CASSFGRQPQHF	TGTGCCAGCAGTTTTGGAAGGCAGCCCCAGCATTTT
15	TRBJ1-4	NA	TRBV18	NA	CASSPYRVGNEKLFF	TGTGCCAGCTCACCTTACAGGGTCGGTAATGAAAAACTGTTTTTT
17	TRBJ1-3	NA	TRBV28	NA	CASSPAAAGRVRNTIYF	TGTGCCAGCAGTCCCGCGGCGGCAGGGAGGGTTAGAAACACCATATATTTT
16	TRBJ2-5	few	TRBV6-8	TRBD1	CASSSSGQGVGETQYF	TGTGCCAGCAGTTCATCAGGACAGGGGGTCGGAGAGACCCAGTACTTC
15	TRBJ2-1	NA	TRBV28	TRBD2	CASSNGGTSYNEQFF	TGTGCCAGCAGTAACGGCGGGACTAGCTACAATGAGCAGTTCTTC
13	TRBJ2-3	NA	TRBV25-1	NA	CASSDWRADTQYF	TGTGCCAGCAGTGATTGGAGGGCAGATACGCAGTATTTT
13	TRBJ1-1	few	TRBV10-1	TRBD1	CASSRTGGTEAFF	TGCGCCAGCAGCCGGACAGGGGGCACTGAAGCTTTCTTT
16	TRBJ2-2	few	TRBV5-1	TRBD2	CASSLNSGGITGELFF	TGCGCCAGCAGCTTGAATAGCGGGGGTATTACCGGGGAGCTGTTTTTT
19	TRBJ1-5	NA	TRBV19	NA	CASSIQPDNSPTSNQPQHF	TGTGCCAGTAGTATACAGCCCGACAACAGCCCTACCTCCAATCAGCCCCAGCATTTT
13	TRBJ2-7	NA	TRBV6-8	NA	CASSPQPGYEQYF	TGTGCCAGCAGTCCCCAACCGGGGTACGAGCAGTACTTC
17	TRBJ1-1	medium-sized	TRBV11-3	TRBD1	CASSPGARGKSGTEAFF	TGTGCCAGCAGCCCAGGGGCCAGGGGGAAGTCCGGGACTGAAGCTTTCTTT
15	TRBJ2-3	few	TRBV11-3	NA	CASSLGPKVADTQYF	TGTGCCAGCAGCTTGGGCCCCAAAGTAGCTGATACGCAGTATTTT
17	TRBJ2-1	few	TRBV5-1	TRBD2	CASSLRTRGPGGNEQFF	TGCGCCAGCAGCCTGCGGACGAGGGGCCCGGGGGGCAATGAGCAGTTCTTC
17	TRBJ1-1	medium-sized	TRBV6-7	TRBD1	CASKPGQGKNLNTEAFF	TGTGCCAGCAAACCGGGACAGGGAAAAAATTTGAACACTGAAGCTTTCTTT
20	TRBJ1-4	once	TRBV28	NA	CASSLGFRGKNSRSNEKLFF	TGTGCCAGCAGTTTAGGGTTTAGGGGCAAAAATTCCAGGTCGAATGAAAAACTGTTTTTT
14	TRBJ2-1	few	TRBV11-3	TRBD2	CASSPGGDWGEQFF	TGTGCCAGCAGCCCTGGGGGGGATTGGGGAGAGCAGTTCTTC
17	TRBJ1-5	NA	TRBV14	TRBD1	CASSQVARGQYNQPQHF	TGTGCCAGCAGCCAAGTCGCCCGGGGACAGTACAATCAGCCCCAGCATTTT
14	TRBJ1-5	NA	TRBV6-8	NA	CASTLTPLQQPQHF	TGTGCCAGCACCCTGACCCCCCTTCAACAGCCCCAGCATTTT
13	TRBJ2-7	few	TRBV6-8	NA	CASSLTGRGEQYF	TGTGCCAGCAGTTTAACAGGGAGGGGGGAGCAGTACTTC
13	TRBJ1-1	NA	TRBV18	NA	CASSQAGNTEAFF	TGTGCCAGCTCACAGGCAGGGAACACTGAAGCTTTCTTT
14	TRBJ1-3	few	TRBV6-8	NA	CASIATGIGNTIYF	TGTGCCAGCATTGCTACAGGTATTGGAAACACCATATATTTT
13	TRBJ1-1	NA	TRBV30	NA	CAWSVTGDRGAFF	TGTGCCTGGAGTGTAACTGGAGACAGAGGAGCTTTCTTT
13	TRBJ2-7	few	TRBV7-8	NA	CASSLQGSHEQYF	TGTGCCAGCAGCTTACAGGGGTCCCACGAGCAGTACTTC
12	TRBJ1-3	NA	TRBV9	NA	CASAGSGNTIYF	TGTGCCAGCGCGGGGTCTGGAAACACCATATATTTT
15	TRBJ2-3	NA	TRBV19	NA	CASSAGNWGTDTQYF	TGTGCCAGTAGTGCAGGGAACTGGGGAACAGATACGCAGTATTTT
15	TRBJ2-3	NA	TRBV29-1	NA	CSSDGAGVTTDTQYF	TGCAGCTCCGACGGGGCAGGGGTTACCACAGATACGCAGTATTTT
14	TRBJ2-2	NA	TRBV14	NA	CASSQFWGTGELFF	TGTGCCAGCAGCCAGTTTTGGGGCACCGGGGAGCTGTTTTTT
14	TRBJ2-1	NA	TRBV6-8	TRBD2	CAISATSGYNEQFF	TGTGCCATCAGCGCGACTAGCGGCTACAATGAGCAGTTCTTC
15	TRBJ2-7	medium-sized	TRBV11-3	NA	CASSPRAGYHHEQYF	TGTGCCAGCAGCCCCCGGGCAGGGTATCACCACGAGCAGTACTTC
15	TRBJ1-2	once	TRBV19	NA	CASRTLVGGDYGYTF	TGTGCCAGTAGGACCCTCGTGGGGGGTGACTATGGCTACACCTTC
12	TRBJ1-4	NA	TRBV28	NA	CASKVDGKKLFF	TGTGCCAGCAAGGTCGATGGGAAAAAACTGTTTTTT
17	TRBJ2-7	NA	TRBV18	TRBD1	CASSPPDRYPTHEVSYF	TGTGCCAGCTCACCACCGGACAGGTACCCAACCCACGAAGTGTCGTACTTC
12	TRBJ1-2	NA	TRBV19	NA	CASKAGNYGYTF	TGTGCCAGTAAGGCAGGGAACTATGGCTACACCTTC
14	TRBJ2-2	few	TRBV6-8	TRBD1	CASRRTGVTGELFF	TGTGCCAGCAGACGGACAGGGGTCACCGGGGAGCTGTTTTTT
15	TRBJ2-7	few	TRBV28	NA	CASSSPGRSSYEQYF	TGTGCCAGCAGTTCTCCCGGGCGTTCCTCCTACGAGCAGTACTTC